This is a list of T cell receptor beta chains from one sample in a study of T cell changes during pregnancy in multiple sclerosis. Assay: immunoSEQ multiplex PCR; the TCRdb copy retains only in-frame clones and omits some. The table records roughly 40,000 clones, about 90% of them present only once. This specimen consisted of CD4+ T cells from peripheral blood mononuclear cells, obtained before pregnancy. These receptors were obtained from a female donor with multiple sclerosis, enrolled in a pregnancy study. Each CDR3 is given with its conserved first and last residue. A D gene is named only where the DNA matches it firmly. The size field is filled for only some rows; it gives once, few, many or a size class.

v_gene: TRBV4-2
abundance: -
j_gene: TRBJ1-5
d_gene: -
CDR3aa: CASSQDSWEQGGNQPQHF
CDR3nt: TGTGCCAGCAGCCAAGATTCTTGGGAGCAGGGAGGTAATCAGCCCCAGCATTTT

v_gene: TRBV7-3
abundance: -
j_gene: TRBJ2-1
d_gene: TRBD2
CDR3aa: CASSLVSGRTGNEQFF
CDR3nt: TGTGCCAGCAGCTTAGTTAGCGGGAGAACGGGTAATGAGCAGTTCTTC

v_gene: TRBV27
abundance: once
j_gene: TRBJ2-7
d_gene: TRBD1
CDR3aa: CASSTRDRGTEQYF
CDR3nt: TGTGCCAGCAGTACCCGGGACAGGGGGACGGAGCAGTACTTC

v_gene: TRBV9
abundance: -
j_gene: TRBJ2-1
d_gene: TRBD2
CDR3aa: CASSVDPGGWDEQFF
CDR3nt: TGTGCCAGCAGCGTAGACCCGGGAGGATGGGATGAGCAGTTCTTC

v_gene: TRBV19
abundance: -
j_gene: TRBJ2-5
d_gene: TRBD2
CDR3aa: CASSITLAHGTTQYF
CDR3nt: TGTGCCAGTAGTATAACACTAGCGCACGGGACGACCCAGTACTTC

v_gene: TRBV5-1
abundance: -
j_gene: TRBJ1-2
d_gene: TRBD1
CDR3aa: CASSSTGSAYGYTF
CDR3nt: TGCGCCAGCAGCTCGACAGGGTCTGCCTATGGCTACACCTTC

v_gene: TRBV18
abundance: -
j_gene: TRBJ2-2
d_gene: -
CDR3aa: CASSPGRGELFF
CDR3nt: TGTGCCAGCTCACCAGGCCGCGGGGAGCTGTTTTTT

v_gene: TRBV28
abundance: -
j_gene: TRBJ1-1
d_gene: -
CDR3aa: CASSSTSRFIAFF
CDR3nt: TGTGCCAGCAGTTCCACCTCCAGGTTTATTGCTTTCTTT

v_gene: TRBV6-5
abundance: -
j_gene: TRBJ2-7
d_gene: TRBD2
CDR3aa: CASSYTVTSGSREQYF
CDR3nt: TGTGCCAGCAGTTACACGGTCACTAGCGGGAGCCGCGAGCAGTACTTC

v_gene: TRBV11-2
abundance: -
j_gene: TRBJ2-2
d_gene: -
CDR3aa: CASSYPGGTGELFF
CDR3nt: TGTGCCAGCAGCTACCCCGGGGGCACCGGGGAGCTGTTTTTT

v_gene: TRBV27
abundance: -
j_gene: TRBJ2-7
d_gene: -
CDR3aa: CASSPSRGPYEQYF
CDR3nt: TGTGCCAGCAGTCCAAGCAGGGGCCCCTACGAGCAGTACTTC